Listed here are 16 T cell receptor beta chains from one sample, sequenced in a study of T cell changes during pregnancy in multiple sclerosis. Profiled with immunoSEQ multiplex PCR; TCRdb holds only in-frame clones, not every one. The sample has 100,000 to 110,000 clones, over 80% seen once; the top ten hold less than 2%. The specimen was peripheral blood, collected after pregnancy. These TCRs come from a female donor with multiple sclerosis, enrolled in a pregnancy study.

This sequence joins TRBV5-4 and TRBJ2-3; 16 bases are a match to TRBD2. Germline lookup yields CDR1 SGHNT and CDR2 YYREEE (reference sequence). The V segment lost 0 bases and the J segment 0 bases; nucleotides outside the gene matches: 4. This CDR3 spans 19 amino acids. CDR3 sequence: CASSLEGLAGGFSTDTQYF. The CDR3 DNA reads TGTGCCAGCAGCTTGGAGGGACTAGCGGGGGGGTTTAGCACAGATACGCAGTATTTT.

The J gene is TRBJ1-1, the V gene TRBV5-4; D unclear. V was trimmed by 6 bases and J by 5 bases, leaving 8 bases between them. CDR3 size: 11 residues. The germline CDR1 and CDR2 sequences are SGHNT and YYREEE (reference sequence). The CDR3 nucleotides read TGTGCCAGCATAGGAGGTACTGAAGCTTTCTTT. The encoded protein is CASIGGTEAFF.

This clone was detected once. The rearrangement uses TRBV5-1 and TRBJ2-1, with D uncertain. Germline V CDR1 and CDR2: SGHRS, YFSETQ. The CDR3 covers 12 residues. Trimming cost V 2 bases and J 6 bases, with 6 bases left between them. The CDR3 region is CASSFRVNEQFF. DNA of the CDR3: TGCGCCAGCAGCTTTAGAGTCAATGAGCAGTTCTTC.

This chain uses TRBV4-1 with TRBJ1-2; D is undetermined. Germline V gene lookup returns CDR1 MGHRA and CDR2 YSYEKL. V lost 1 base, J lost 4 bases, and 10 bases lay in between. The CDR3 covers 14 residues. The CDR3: CASSQGEQTYGYTF. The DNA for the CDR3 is TGCGCCAGCAGCCAAGGGGAGCAGACCTATGGCTACACCTTC.

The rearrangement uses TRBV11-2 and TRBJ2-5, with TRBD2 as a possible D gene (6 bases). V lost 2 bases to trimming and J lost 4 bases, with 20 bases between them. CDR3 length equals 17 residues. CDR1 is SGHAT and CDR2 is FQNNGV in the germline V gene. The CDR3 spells CASSLIPRPGVVETQYF. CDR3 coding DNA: TGTGCCAGCAGCTTAATCCCCCGGCCGGGAGTGGTAGAGACCCAGTACTTC.

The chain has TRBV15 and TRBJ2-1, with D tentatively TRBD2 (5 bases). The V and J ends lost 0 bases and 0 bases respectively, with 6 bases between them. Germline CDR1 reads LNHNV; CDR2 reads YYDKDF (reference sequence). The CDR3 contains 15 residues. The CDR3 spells CATSRDSVSYNEQFF. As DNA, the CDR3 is TGTGCCACCAGCAGAGATAGCGTCTCCTACAATGAGCAGTTCTTC.

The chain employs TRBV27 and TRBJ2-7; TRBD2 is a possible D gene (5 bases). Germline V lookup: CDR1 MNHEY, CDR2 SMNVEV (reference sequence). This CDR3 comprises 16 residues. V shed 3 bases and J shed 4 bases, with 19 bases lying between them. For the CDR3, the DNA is TGTGCCAGCAGTTTCAAGGCGCACGGGATGTCTTACGAGCAGTACTTC. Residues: CASSFKAHGMSYEQYF.

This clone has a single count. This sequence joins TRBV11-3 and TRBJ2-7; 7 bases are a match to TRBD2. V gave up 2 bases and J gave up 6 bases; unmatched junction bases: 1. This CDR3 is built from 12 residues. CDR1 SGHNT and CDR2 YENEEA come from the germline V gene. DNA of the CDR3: TGTGCCAGCAGCTTACGCGGGGGCGAGCAGTACTTC. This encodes CASSLRGGEQYF.

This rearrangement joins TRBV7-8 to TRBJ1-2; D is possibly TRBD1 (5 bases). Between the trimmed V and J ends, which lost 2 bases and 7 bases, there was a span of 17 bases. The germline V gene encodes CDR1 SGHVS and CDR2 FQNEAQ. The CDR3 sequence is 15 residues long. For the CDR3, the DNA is TGTGCCAGCAGCTTAATGGGTGTGGGGGGGTCTGGCTACACCTTC. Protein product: CASSLMGVGGSGYTF.

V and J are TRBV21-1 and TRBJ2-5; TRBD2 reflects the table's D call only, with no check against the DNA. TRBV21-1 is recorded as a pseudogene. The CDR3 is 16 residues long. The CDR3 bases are TGTGCCAGCAGCTCCCGTGCCGGGAGAGTCATAAAGACCCAGTACTTC. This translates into CASSSRAGRVIKTQYF.

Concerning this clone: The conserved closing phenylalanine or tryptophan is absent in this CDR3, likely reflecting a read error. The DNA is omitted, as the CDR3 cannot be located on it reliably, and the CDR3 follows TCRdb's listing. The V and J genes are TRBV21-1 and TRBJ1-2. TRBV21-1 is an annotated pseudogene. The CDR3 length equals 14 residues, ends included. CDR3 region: CASLMRRQHLLTRV.

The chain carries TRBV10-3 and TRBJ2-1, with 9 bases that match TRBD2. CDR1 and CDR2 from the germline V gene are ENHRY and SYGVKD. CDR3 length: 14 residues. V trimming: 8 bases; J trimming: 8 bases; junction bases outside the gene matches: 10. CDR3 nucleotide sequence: TGTGCCATCGCAAGCGGGAGGAAGGCCGATGAGCAGTTCTTC. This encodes CAIASGRKADEQFF.

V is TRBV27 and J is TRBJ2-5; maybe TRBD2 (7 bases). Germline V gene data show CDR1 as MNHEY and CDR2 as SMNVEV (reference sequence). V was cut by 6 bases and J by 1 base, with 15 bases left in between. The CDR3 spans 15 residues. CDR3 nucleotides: TGTGCCAGCAGCGCAGCCCGGGGGGCCCAAGAGACCCAGTACTTC. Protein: CASSAARGAQETQYF.

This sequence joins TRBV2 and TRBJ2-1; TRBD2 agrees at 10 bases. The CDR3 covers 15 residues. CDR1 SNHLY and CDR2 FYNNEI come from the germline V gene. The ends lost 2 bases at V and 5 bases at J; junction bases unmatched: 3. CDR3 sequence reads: CASSESGGANNEQFF. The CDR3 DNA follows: TGTGCCAGCAGTGAAAGCGGGGGGGCAAACAATGAGCAGTTCTTC.

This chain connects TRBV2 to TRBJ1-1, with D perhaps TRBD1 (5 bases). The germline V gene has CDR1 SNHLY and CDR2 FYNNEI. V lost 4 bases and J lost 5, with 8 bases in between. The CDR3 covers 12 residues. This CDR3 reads CASSGGDTEAFF. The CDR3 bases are TGTGCCAGCAGTGGGGGGGATACTGAAGCTTTCTTT.

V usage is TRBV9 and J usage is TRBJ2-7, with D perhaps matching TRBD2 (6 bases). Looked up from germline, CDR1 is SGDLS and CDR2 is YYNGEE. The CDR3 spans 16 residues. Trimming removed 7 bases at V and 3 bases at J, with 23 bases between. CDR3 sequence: CASLLPAGLILYEQYF. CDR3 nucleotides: TGTGCCAGCCTTTTACCAGCGGGCCTTATCCTCTACGAGCAGTACTTC.